This TCR beta chain was found in a study of blood T cell repertoires in COVID-19. The table came from immunoSEQ multiplex PCR; TCRdb's copy has only in-frame clones and leaves some out. The repertoire holds approximately 300,000 clones, with approximately 87% as singletons. This CDR3 contains 15 residues. Sequenced material: PBMCs or T cells enriched from blood (not recorded which). The V and J genes are TRBV21-1 and TRBJ1-1; no DNA check was done on the table's D call, TRBD1. TRBV21-1 corresponds to a pseudogene. This TCR derives from a woman aged 25 to 39 who had recovered from COVID-19. In DNA, the CDR3 is TGTGCCAGCAGCAAAGTTCCAGGGGTGAACACTGAAGCTTTCTTT. Translated, it gives CASSKVPGVNTEAFF.